Here is one TCR beta chain with its context. The antigen remains undetermined. The sample belongs to a study of T cells in localized non-small cell lung cancer. Study-wide findings and caveats: Greater blood T cell density accompanied longer overall survival. Out of the top 100 tumor clones, a median around 60 were seen in adjacent lung. Uninvolved adjacent lung had higher T cell clonality than tumor and all other tissues. Sequence data derive from only one tumor region, so heterogeneity remains possible.

This CDR3 is 14 amino acids long. The V end was cut by 4 bases, the J end by 5 bases, with 12 bases between. Looked up from germline, CDR1 is MNHEY and CDR2 is SMNVEV (reference sequence). Data came from immunoSEQ multiplex PCR; TCRdb stores just in-frame clones and leaves some out. The sample shows approximately 47,000 clones, about 85% of them seen only once. This chain links TRBV27 with TRBJ2-1; D unresolved. This specimen consisted of PBMCs, obtained before any cancer treatment. This TCR came from a man aged 35 to 70 with stage II lung adenocarcinoma. Here the CDR3 reads CASSSRNRNNEQFF. The CDR3 DNA reads TGTGCCAGCAGTTCACGGAACCGAAACAATGAGCAGTTCTTC.